This TCR beta chain was sequenced in a study of post-analysis software for immune sequencing data. Overall study: The study covered relapsing-remitting, secondary progressive and progressive-relapsing courses of multiple sclerosis. Study-wide results and caveats: Comparison with controls showed significantly lower normalized Chao1 diversity in multiple sclerosis patients. Under F measure analysis, samples from one preparation batch co-clustered strongly. About five TRBV segments appeared more often in patients than in controls, and TRBV5-6, TRBV5-1 and TRBV20-1 were among these.

Unique molecular identifiers had been added to the TCR beta cDNA libraries. TCRdb independently ran MiXCR on the PCR reads; one entry per CDR3 protein. This sample has around 700,000 distinct CDR3 sequences; 55% to 60% occur once, and the top ten carry roughly 10%. The CDR3 is 16 residues long. Notes on this clonotype: What it binds is not known.

The sequencing input was blood. The sequence came from a girl aged 2-15 years with multiple sclerosis. The chain combines TRBV21-1 with TRBJ2-7; the D call in the table, TRBD1, was not verified against the DNA. TRBV21-1 is a recognized pseudogene. The CDR3 bases are TGTGCCAGCAGCAAAAGAAATAGGCAGACCGAGGGGGAGCAGTACTTC. Amino acid sequence: CASSKRNRQTEGEQYF.